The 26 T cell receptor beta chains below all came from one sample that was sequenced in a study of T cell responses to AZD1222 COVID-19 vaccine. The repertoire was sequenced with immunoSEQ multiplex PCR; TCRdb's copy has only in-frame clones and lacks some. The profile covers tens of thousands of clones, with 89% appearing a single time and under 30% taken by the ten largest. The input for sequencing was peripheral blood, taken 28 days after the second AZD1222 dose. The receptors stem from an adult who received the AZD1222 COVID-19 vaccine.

The CDR3 DNA follows: TGTGCCAGCAGCCAAGATCCGGGGAGGAATGGCTACACCTTC. Amino acids: CASSQDPGRNGYTF. The chain uses TRBV3-1 (or the pseudogene TRBV3-2) and TRBJ1-2; no definite D call. The V and J ends lost 0 bases and 6 bases respectively, with 11 bases between them. Germline V gene lookup returns CDR1 LGHDT and CDR2 YNNKEL (reference sequence). CDR3 length equals 14 residues.

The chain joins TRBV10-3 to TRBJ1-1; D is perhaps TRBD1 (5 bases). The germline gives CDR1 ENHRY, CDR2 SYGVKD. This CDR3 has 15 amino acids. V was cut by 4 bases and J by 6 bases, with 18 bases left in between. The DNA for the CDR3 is TGTGCCATCAGTGCCGCAGGGCAGGGCGCTTCTGAAGCTTTCTTT. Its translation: CAISAAGQGASEAFF.

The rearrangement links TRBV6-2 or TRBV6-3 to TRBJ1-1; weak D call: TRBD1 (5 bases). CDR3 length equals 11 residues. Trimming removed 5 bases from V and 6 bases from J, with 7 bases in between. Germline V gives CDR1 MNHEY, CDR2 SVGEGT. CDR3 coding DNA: TGTGCCAGCAGTCAGGGTTCTGAAGCTTTCTTT. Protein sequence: CASSQGSEAFF.

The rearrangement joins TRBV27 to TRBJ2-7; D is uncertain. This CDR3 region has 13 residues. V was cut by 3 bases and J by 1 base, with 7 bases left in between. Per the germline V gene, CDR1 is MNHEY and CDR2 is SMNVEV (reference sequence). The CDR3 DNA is TGTGCCAGCAGTTTTCACGGATCCTACGAGCAGTACTTC. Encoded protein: CASSFHGSYEQYF.

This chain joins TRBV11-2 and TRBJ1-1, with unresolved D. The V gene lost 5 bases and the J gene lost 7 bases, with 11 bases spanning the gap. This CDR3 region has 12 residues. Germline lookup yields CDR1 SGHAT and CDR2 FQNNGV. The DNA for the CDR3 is TGTGCCAGCAGCGGCCTGAGGGTTGAAGCTTTCTTT. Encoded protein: CASSGLRVEAFF.

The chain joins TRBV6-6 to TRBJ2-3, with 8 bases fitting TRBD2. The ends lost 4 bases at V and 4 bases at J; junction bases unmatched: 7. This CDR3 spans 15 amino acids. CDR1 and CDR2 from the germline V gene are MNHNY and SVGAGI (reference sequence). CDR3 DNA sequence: TGTGCCAGCAGTTCAGGACTAGCTGGAGCAGATACGCAGTATTTT. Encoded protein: CASSSGLAGADTQYF.

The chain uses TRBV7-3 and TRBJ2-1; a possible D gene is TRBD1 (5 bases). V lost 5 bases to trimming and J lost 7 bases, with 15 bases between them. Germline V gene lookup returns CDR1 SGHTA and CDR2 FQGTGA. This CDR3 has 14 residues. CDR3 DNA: TGTGCCAGCAGCCTCTCTCGAGACAGAAATGAGCAGTTCTTC. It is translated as CASSLSRDRNEQFF.

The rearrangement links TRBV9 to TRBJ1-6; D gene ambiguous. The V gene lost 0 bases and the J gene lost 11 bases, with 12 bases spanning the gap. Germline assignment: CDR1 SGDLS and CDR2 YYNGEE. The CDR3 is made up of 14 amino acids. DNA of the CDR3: TGTGCCAGCAGCGTAGAGGGCAGTGAGGCACCCCTCCACTTT. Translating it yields CASSVEGSEAPLHF.

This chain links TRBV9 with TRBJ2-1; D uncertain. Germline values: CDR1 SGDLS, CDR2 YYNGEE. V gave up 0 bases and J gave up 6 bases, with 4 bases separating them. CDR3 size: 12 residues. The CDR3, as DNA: TGTGCCAGCAGCGTAGGGATCAATGAGCAGTTCTTC. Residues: CASSVGINEQFF.

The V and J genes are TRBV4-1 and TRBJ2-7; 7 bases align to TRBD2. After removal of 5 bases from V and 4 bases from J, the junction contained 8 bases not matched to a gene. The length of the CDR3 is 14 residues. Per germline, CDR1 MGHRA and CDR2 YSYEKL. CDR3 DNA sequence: TGCGCCAGCAGCAACTGGGAGGGCCGATACGAGCAGTACTTC. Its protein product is CASSNWEGRYEQYF.

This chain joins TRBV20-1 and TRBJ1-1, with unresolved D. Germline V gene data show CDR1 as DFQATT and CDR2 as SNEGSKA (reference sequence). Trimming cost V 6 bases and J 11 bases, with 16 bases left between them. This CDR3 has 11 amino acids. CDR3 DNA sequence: TGCAGTGCCCCAAGGGCCTATAGGGCTTTCTTT. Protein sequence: CSAPRAYRAFF.

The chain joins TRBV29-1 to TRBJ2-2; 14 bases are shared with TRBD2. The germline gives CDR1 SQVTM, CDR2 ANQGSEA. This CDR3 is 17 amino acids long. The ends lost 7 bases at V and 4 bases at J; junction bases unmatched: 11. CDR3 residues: CSARGGLAGVGTGELFF. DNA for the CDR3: TGCAGCGCCAGAGGGGGACTAGCGGGAGTCGGCACCGGGGAGCTGTTTTTT.

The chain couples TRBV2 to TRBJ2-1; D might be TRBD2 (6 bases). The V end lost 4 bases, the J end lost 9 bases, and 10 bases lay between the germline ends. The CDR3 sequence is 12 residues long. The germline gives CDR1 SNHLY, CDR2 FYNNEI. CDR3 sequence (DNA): TGTGCCAGCAGTGGGGACTCAGGTGAGCAGTTCTTC. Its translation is CASSGDSGEQFF.

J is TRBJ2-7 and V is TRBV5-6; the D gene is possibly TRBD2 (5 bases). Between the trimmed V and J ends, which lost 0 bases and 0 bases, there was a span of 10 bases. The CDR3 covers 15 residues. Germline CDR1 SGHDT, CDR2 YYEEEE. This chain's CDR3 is CASSLVPGSSYEQYF. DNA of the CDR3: TGTGCCAGCAGCTTGGTTCCGGGGAGCTCCTACGAGCAGTACTTC.

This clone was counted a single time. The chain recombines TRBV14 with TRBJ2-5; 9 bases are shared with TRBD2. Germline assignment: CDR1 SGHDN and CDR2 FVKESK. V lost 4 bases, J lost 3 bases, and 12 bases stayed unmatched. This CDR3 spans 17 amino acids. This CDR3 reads CASSPLAGGPSEETQYF. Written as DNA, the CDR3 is TGTGCCAGCAGCCCCCTGGCGGGAGGGCCCTCAGAAGAGACCCAGTACTTC.

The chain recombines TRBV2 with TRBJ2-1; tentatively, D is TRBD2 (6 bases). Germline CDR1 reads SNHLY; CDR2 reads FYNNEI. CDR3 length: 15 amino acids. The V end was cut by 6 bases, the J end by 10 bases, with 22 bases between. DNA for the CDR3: TGTGCCAGCAGCTCCGGGACTTTCTTACAGGAGGAGCAGTTCTTC. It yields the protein CASSSGTFLQEEQFF.

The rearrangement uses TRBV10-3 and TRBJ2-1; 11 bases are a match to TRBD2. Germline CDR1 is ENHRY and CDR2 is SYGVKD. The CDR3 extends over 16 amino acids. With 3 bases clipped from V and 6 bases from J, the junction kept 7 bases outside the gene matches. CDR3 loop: CAISEATSGSVNEQFF. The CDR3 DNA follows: TGTGCCATCAGTGAAGCCACTAGCGGGAGTGTCAATGAGCAGTTCTTC.

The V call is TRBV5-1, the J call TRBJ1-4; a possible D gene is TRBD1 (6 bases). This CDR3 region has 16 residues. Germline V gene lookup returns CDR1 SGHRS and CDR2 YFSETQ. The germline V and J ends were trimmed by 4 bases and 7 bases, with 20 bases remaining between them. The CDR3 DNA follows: TGCGCCAGCAGCGCCTTGGGAGCGACGGGGGCTGAAAAACTGTTTTTT. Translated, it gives CASSALGATGAEKLFF. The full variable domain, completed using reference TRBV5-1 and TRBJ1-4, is KAGVTQTPRYLIKTRGQQVTLSCSPISGHRSVSWYQQTPGQGLQFLFEYFSETQRNKGNFPGRFSGRQFSNSRSEMNVSTLELGDSALYLCASSALGATGAEKLFFGSGTQLSVL.

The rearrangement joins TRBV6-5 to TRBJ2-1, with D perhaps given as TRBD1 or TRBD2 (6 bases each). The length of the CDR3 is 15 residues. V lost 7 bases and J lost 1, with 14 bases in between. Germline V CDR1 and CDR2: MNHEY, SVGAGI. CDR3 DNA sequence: TGTGCCAGCACCAGACGGGGGCCTTCCTACAATGAGCAGTTCTTC. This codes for CASTRRGPSYNEQFF.

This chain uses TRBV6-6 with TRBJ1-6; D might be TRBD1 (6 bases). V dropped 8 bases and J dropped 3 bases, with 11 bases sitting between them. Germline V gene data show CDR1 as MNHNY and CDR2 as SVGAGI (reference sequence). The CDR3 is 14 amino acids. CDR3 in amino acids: CASRTEGYNSPLHF. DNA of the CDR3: TGTGCCAGCCGGACAGAGGGCTATAATTCACCCCTCCACTTT.

CDR3 bases: TGTGCCAGCAGCTTGGGACTAGCGGTAGAAGATACGCAGTATTTT. This codes for CASSLGLAVEDTQYF. V gene TRBV7-9 combines with J gene TRBJ2-3; 11 bases are a match to TRBD2. With 3 bases clipped from V and 5 bases from J, the junction kept 4 bases outside the gene matches. CDR1 is SEHNR, CDR2 FQNEAQ, per germline (reference sequence). The CDR3 totals 15 residues. Together with reference TRBV7-9 and TRBJ2-3, the CDR3 gives the full variable domain: DTGVSQNPRHKITKRGQNVTFRCDPISEHNRLYWYRQTLGQGPEFLTYFQNEAQLEKSRLLSDRFSAERPKGSFSTLEIQRTEQGDSAMYLCASSLGLAVEDTQYFGPGTRLTVL.

CDR3 sequence: CASSLSSPGAGELFF. CDR3 in DNA: TGTGCCAGCAGTTTATCGAGCCCAGGCGCCGGGGAGCTGTTTTTT. The chain combines TRBV27 with TRBJ2-2; no reliable D call. V gave up 0 bases and J gave up 6 bases, with 11 bases separating them. The CDR3 is made up of 15 amino acids. From germline, CDR1 is MNHEY and CDR2 SMNVEV (reference sequence).

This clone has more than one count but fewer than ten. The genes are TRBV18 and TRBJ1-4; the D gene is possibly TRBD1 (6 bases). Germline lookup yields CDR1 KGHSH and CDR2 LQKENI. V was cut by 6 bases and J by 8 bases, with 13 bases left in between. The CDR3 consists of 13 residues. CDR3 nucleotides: TGTGCCAGCTCCCAGGACAGCGGCGAAAAACTGTTTTTT. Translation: CASSQDSGEKLFF.

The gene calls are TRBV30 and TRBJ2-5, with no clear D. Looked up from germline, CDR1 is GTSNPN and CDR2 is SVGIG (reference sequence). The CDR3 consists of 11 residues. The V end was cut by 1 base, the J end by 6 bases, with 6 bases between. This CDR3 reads CAWSGGKTQYF. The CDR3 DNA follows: TGTGCCTGGAGTGGTGGGAAGACCCAGTACTTC.

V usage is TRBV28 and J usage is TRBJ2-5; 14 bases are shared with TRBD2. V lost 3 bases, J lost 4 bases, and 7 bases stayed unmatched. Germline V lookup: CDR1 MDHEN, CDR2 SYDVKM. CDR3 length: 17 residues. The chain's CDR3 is CASSFQGLAGVGETQYF. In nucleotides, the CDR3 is TGTGCCAGCAGTTTCCAGGGACTAGCGGGAGTCGGAGAGACCCAGTACTTC.

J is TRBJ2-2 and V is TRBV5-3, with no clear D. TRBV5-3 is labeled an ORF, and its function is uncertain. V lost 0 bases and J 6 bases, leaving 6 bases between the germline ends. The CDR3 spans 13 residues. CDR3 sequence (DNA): TGTGCCAGAAGCTTGGGGAAGCCCGGGGAGCTGTTTTTT. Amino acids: CARSLGKPGELFF.